Listed here are 10 T cell receptor beta chains from one sample, sequenced in a study of OX40 agonist ivuxolimab in advanced cancers. TCRdb's copy holds only in-frame clones and misses some; the assay was immunoSEQ multiplex PCR. The sample includes some 86,000 clones, 90% seen only once; the top ten take 0.33%. Sequences were derived from CD4+ or CD8+ T cells sorted from blood, sampled in a trial of the OX40 agonist ivuxolimab. The receptor source for this set is an adult with an advanced solid tumor such as melanoma, head and neck, liver or kidney cancer.

The chain combines TRBV6-1 with TRBJ1-5, with D perhaps TRBD1 (5 bases). Germline V gene data show CDR1 as MNHNS and CDR2 as SASEGT. V was pared by 2 bases and J by 3 bases, with 11 bases between. The CDR3 sequence is 15 residues long. CDR3 DNA: TGTGCCAGCAGTGAACAAGCAGGGTACAATCAGCCCCAGCATTTT. Protein: CASSEQAGYNQPQHF.

Of note for this clone: At one boundary the junction diverges from the germline segment, which might be a read error. J is TRBJ2-1 and V is TRBV5-1, with 8 bases identical to TRBD2. This CDR3 is built from 15 residues. CDR1 and CDR2 from the germline V gene are SGHRS and YFSETQ. Written as DNA, the CDR3 is TGCGCCAGCAGCGAGCGGGGGAGCTCCTACAATGGGCAGTTCTTC. This encodes CASSERGSSYNGQFF.

This chain uses TRBV5-3 with TRBJ2-5; 8 positions match TRBD1. TRBV5-3 carries the ORF label, with uncertain function. The CDR3 extends over 17 amino acids. V was pared by 4 bases and J by 3 bases, with 14 bases of the junction left unmatched. CDR3: CARSHKIRDRMKETQYF. The CDR3 DNA sequence: TGTGCCAGAAGCCATAAGATCCGGGACAGGATGAAAGAGACCCAGTACTTC.

The chain employs TRBV28 and TRBJ2-3, with a possible D match to TRBD1 (6 bases). Germline CDR1 and CDR2: MDHEN and SYDVKM. V was cut by 7 bases and J by 3 bases, with 11 bases left in between. The CDR3 has 13 residues. Here the CDR3 reads CASTRTDTDTQYF. CDR3 DNA sequence: TGTGCCAGCACAAGGACAGATACAGATACGCAGTATTTT. Variable domain in full (rest from reference TRBV28 and TRBJ2-3): DVKVTQSSRYLVKRTGEKVFLECVQDMDHENMFWYRQDPGLGLRLIYFSYDVKMKEKGDIPEGYSVSREKKERFSLILESASTNQTSMYLCASTRTDTDTQYFGPGTRLTVL.

The gene calls are TRBV6-5 and TRBJ1-5; 7 positions agree with TRBD1. The germline CDR1 and CDR2 sequences are MNHEY and SVGAGI. With 7 bases clipped from V and 4 bases from J, the junction kept 7 bases outside the gene matches. The CDR3 has 14 amino acids. The CDR3 is CASIDRVGNQPQHF. For the CDR3, the DNA is TGTGCCAGCATCGACAGGGTCGGGAATCAGCCCCAGCATTTT.

This rearrangement joins TRBV13 to TRBJ1-1, with TRBD1 matching over 9 bases. The CDR3 has 15 amino acids. Per germline, CDR1 PRHDT and CDR2 FYEKMQ (reference sequence). Trimming cost V 5 bases and J 6 bases; bases outside gene matches: 10. The DNA for the CDR3 is TGTGCCAGCAGCGCCGGGGACAGGGAAGGCCCTGAAGCTTTCTTT. Amino acids: CASSAGDREGPEAFF.

The chain recombines TRBV7-9 with TRBJ2-4, with unresolved D. From germline, CDR1 is SEHNR and CDR2 FQNEAQ (reference sequence). The V end lost 0 bases, the J end lost 2 bases, and 8 bases lay between the germline ends. This CDR3 comprises 15 residues. The DNA of the CDR3 is TGTGCCAGCAGCTTAGCTCTGGGCTCCAAAAACATTCAGTACTTC. Translation: CASSLALGSKNIQYF.

This clone has a single count. The gene calls are TRBV2 and TRBJ1-6, with TRBD1 matching 7 bases. Germline V lookup: CDR1 SNHLY, CDR2 FYNNEI. CDR3 size: 15 residues. Germline trimming cut 8 bases from V and 5 bases from J; bases unmatched to any gene: 9. CDR3 loop: CASVTDRAHNSPLHF. CDR3 coding DNA: TGTGCCAGCGTAACCGACAGGGCCCATAATTCACCCCTCCACTTT.

The chain recombines TRBV29-1 with TRBJ2-2; D is ambiguous. The germline V and J ends were trimmed by 3 bases and 0 bases, with 5 bases remaining between them. The V gene's germline CDR1 is SQVTM and CDR2 ANQGSEA. The length of the CDR3 is 13 residues. The CDR3 nucleotides read TGCAGCGTTGACAGGACGAACACCGGGGAGCTGTTTTTT. Translated: CSVDRTNTGELFF.

This clone appeared a few times. The rearrangement joins TRBV4-1 to TRBJ1-6, with D maybe TRBD1 (5 bases). The length of the CDR3 is 14 residues. Looked up from germline, CDR1 is MGHRA and CDR2 is YSYEKL. Trimming pared 3 bases from V and 7 bases from J, leaving 10 bases between. For the CDR3, the DNA is TGCGCCAGCAGCCATCGCGACAGAAATTCACCCCTCCACTTT. Its translation is CASSHRDRNSPLHF.